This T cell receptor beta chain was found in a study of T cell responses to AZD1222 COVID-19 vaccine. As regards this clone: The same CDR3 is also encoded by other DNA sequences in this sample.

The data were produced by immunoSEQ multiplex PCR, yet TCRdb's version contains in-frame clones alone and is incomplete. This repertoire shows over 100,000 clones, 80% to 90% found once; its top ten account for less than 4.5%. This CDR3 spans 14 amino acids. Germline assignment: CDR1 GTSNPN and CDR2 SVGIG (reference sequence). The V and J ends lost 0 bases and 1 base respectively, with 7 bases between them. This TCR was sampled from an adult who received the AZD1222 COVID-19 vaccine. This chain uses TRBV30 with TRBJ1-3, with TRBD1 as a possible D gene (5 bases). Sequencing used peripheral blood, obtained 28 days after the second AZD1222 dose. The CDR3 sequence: CAWSVGGSGNTIYF. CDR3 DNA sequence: TGTGCCTGGAGTGTCGGGGGGTCTGGAAACACCATATATTTT.